This TCR beta chain was recovered during a study of technical replicates of blood from four donors. Looked up from germline, CDR1 is SGHRS and CDR2 is YFSETQ. V shed 4 bases and J shed 0 bases, with 11 bases lying between them. This CDR3 is built from 14 residues. The table came from immunoSEQ multiplex PCR; TCRdb's copy has only in-frame clones and leaves some out. The sample yields 81,000 or so clones, approximately 96% seen once. The chain employs TRBV5-1 and TRBJ2-7; D is undetermined. The clonotype comes from a human donor in good health. Material for sequencing was T cells isolated from PBMCs. The CDR3 protein is CASSNSGTSYEQYF. In DNA, the CDR3 is TGCGCCAGCAGCAACTCAGGCACCTCCTACGAGCAGTACTTC.